Below are 31 T cell receptor beta chains sequenced from a single sample in a study of fetal regulatory T cell absence and autoimmunity. The table came from immunoSEQ multiplex PCR; TCRdb's copy has only in-frame clones and leaves some out. The sample includes 85,000 to 100,000 clones, less than 80% of them seen just once. The source material was pancreas tissue. The receptors here all came from a male donor with IPEX syndrome.

This clone was found once. J is TRBJ1-3 and V is TRBV10-3; D uncertain. This CDR3 contains 14 residues. CDR1 and CDR2 from the germline V gene are ENHRY and SYGVKD. V was clipped by 2 bases and J by 0 bases, with 5 bases between them. The CDR3 DNA follows: TGTGCCATCAGTGAGGACAACTCTGGAAACACCATATATTTT. As protein: CAISEDNSGNTIYF.

The chain combines TRBV5-1 with TRBJ2-7; 9 positions agree with TRBD1. This CDR3 contains 14 residues. CDR1 and CDR2 (germline): SGHRS, YFSETQ. After removal of 3 bases from V and 3 bases from J, the junction contained 4 bases not matched to a gene. The CDR3 protein is CASSWETGGYEQYF. The CDR3 DNA reads TGCGCCAGCAGCTGGGAGACAGGGGGCTACGAGCAGTACTTC.

This clone was detected only a few times. The V and J genes are TRBV19 and TRBJ1-1; 9 bases map to TRBD1. The germline V gene encodes CDR1 LNHDA and CDR2 SQIVND (reference sequence). V shed 5 bases and J 7 bases; nucleotides not matched to a gene: 5. The CDR3 length is 13 residues. The CDR3 nucleotides are TGTGCCAGTAGTTTGGGACAGGGCGGTGAAGCTTTCTTT. Amino acid sequence: CASSLGQGGEAFF.

This clone has more than one count but fewer than ten. This sample includes further DNA sequences coding for the same CDR3. The chain carries TRBV7-2 and TRBJ2-2, with 7 positions matching TRBD1. This CDR3 contains 15 residues. CDR1 is SGHTA and CDR2 is FQGNSA in the germline V gene. Germline trimming cut 0 bases from V and 2 bases from J; bases unmatched to any gene: 0. The DNA of the CDR3 is TGTGCCAGCAGCTTAGCAGGGGGCAACACCGGGGAGCTGTTTTTT. Translation: CASSLAGGNTGELFF.

Points on this clone: In the same sample, other DNA sequences code for this CDR3. The V and J genes are TRBV5-4 and TRBJ2-7, with D uncertain. V was shortened by 0 bases and J by 0 bases, with 4 bases between the two germline ends. Germline V CDR1 and CDR2: SGHNT, YYREEE (reference sequence). CDR3 size: 13 residues. The CDR3 sequence: CASSLAGSYEQYF. The DNA of the CDR3 is TGTGCCAGCAGCTTGGCTGGCTCCTACGAGCAGTACTTC.

This sequence joins TRBV16 and TRBJ1-5; D call uncertain. From germline, CDR1 is KGHSY and CDR2 FQNENV. The V end lost 4 bases, the J end lost 2 bases, and 12 bases lay between the germline ends. CDR3 length: 15 residues. CDR3 DNA sequence: TGTGCCAGCAGCCGAGGGCCCGGTGGCAATCAGCCCCAGCATTTT. Translated, it gives CASSRGPGGNQPQHF. Full variable domain (rest looked up from reference TRBV16 and TRBJ1-5): GEEVAQTPKHLVRGEGQKAKLYCAPIKGHSYVFWYQQVLKNEFKFLISFQNENVFDETGMPKERFSAKCLPNSPCSLEIQATKLEDSAVYFCASSRGPGGNQPQHFGDGTRLSIL.

The sample holds a few counts of this clone. The gene calls are TRBV2 and TRBJ1-5, with no clear D. The CDR3 has 15 residues. The germline gives CDR1 SNHLY, CDR2 FYNNEI. V was cut by 8 bases and J by 0 bases, with 14 bases left in between. The CDR3 spells CASQFSVYSNQPQHF. The CDR3, as DNA: TGTGCCAGCCAGTTCTCCGTTTATAGCAATCAGCCCCAGCATTTT.

V gene TRBV10-1 combines with J gene TRBJ1-5, with a tentative D call TRBD1 (6 bases). Trimming shortened V by 6 bases and J by 4 bases, and 13 bases separated the two germline ends. Looked up from germline, CDR1 is WNHNN and CDR2 is SYGVQD (reference sequence). CDR3 length: 14 amino acids. The CDR3 nucleotides are TGCGCCAGCAGGATATTTACAGGGAATCAGCCCCAGCATTTT. Translation gives CASRIFTGNQPQHF.

The chain has TRBV6-1 and TRBJ2-5, with TRBD1 identical over 12 bases. Per germline, CDR1 MNHNS and CDR2 SASEGT. V shed 5 bases and J 5 bases; nucleotides not matched to a gene: 6. The CDR3 is made up of 15 amino acids. The CDR3 DNA reads TGTGCCAGCAGTTCCGGGACAGGGGGCTGGGAGACCCAGTACTTC. Translation gives CASSSGTGGWETQYF.

This clone has more than one count but fewer than ten. For the CDR3, the DNA is TGTGCCAGCAGTGAATCGGGACACCTTTACGAGCAGTACTTC. The encoded protein is CASSESGHLYEQYF. The chain has TRBV2 and TRBJ2-7; a possible D gene is TRBD1 (6 bases). Germline loops: CDR1 SNHLY, CDR2 FYNNEI. V dropped 2 bases and J dropped 4 bases, with 12 bases sitting between them. The CDR3 sequence is 14 residues long. The whole variable domain, filled in from reference TRBV2 and TRBJ2-7, reads EPEVTQTPSHQVTQMGQEVILRCVPISNHLYFYWYRQILGQKVEFLVSFYNNEISEKSEIFDDQFSVERPDGSNFTLKIRSTKLEDSAMYFCASSESGHLYEQYFGPGTRLTVT.

This clone occurred many times. CDR3 bases: TGTGCCAGCAGCGATACGACAGGGTACAATGAGCAGTTCTTC. It is translated as CASSDTTGYNEQFF. The rearrangement joins TRBV7-8 to TRBJ2-1; the match to TRBD1 covers 7 bases. The junction had 5 bases not matched to a gene; V was cut back by 5 bases and J by 4 bases. Germline V gene lookup returns CDR1 SGHVS and CDR2 FQNEAQ. The CDR3 has 14 amino acids.

V is TRBV13 and J is TRBJ2-1, with a possible D match to TRBD2 (6 bases). Looked up from germline, CDR1 is PRHDT and CDR2 is FYEKMQ (reference sequence). The CDR3 runs 13 residues. V was clipped by 3 bases and J by 3 bases, with 6 bases between them. CDR3 residues: CASSLTSYNEQFF. The CDR3 nucleotides are TGTGCCAGCAGCTTGACTAGCTACAATGAGCAGTTCTTC. The whole variable domain, filled in from reference TRBV13 and TRBJ2-1, reads AAGVIQSPRHLIKEKRETATLKCYPIPRHDTVYWYQQGPGQDPQFLISFYEKMQSDKGSIPDRFSAQQFSDYHSELNMSSLELGDSALYFCASSLTSYNEQFFGPGTRLTVL.

The rearrangement uses TRBV30 and TRBJ1-1; possibly TRBD1 for D (6 bases). The CDR3 spans 16 residues. CDR1 is GTSNPN and CDR2 is SVGIG in the germline V gene (reference sequence). Trimming shortened V by 1 base and J by 0 bases, and 15 bases separated the two germline ends. The CDR3 protein is CAWSEGPTGMNTEAFF. The CDR3 region has the DNA TGTGCCTGGAGTGAGGGACCTACAGGGATGAACACTGAAGCTTTCTTT. Filled out from reference TRBV30 and TRBJ1-1, the complete variable domain reads SQTIHQWPATLVQPVGSPLSLECTVEGTSNPNLYWYRQAAGRGLQLLFYSVGIGQISSEVPQNLSASRPQDRQFILSSKKLLLSDSGFYLCAWSEGPTGMNTEAFFGQGTRLTVV.

This clone was picked up a small number of times. V and J are TRBV18 and TRBJ2-2; TRBD2 agrees at 11 bases. Germline CDR1 reads KGHSH; CDR2 reads LQKENI. Trimming cost V 2 bases and J 0 bases; bases outside gene matches: 11. The CDR3 consists of 20 residues. CDR3: CASSPKTSGGLSANTGELFF. The CDR3 region has the DNA TGTGCCAGCTCACCAAAAACTAGCGGGGGTTTATCAGCGAACACCGGGGAGCTGTTTTTT.

This clone came up a few times. Other nucleotide sequences in the sample specify the same CDR3. This rearrangement joins TRBV7-9 to TRBJ2-7; the D gene is possibly TRBD1 (5 bases). The germline V gene has CDR1 SEHNR and CDR2 FQNEAQ (reference sequence). V gave up 1 base and J gave up 2 bases, with 6 bases separating them. This CDR3 is 13 amino acids long. The CDR3 sequence: CASSLGTTYEQYF. CDR3 in DNA: TGTGCCAGCAGCTTAGGGACAACCTACGAGCAGTACTTC.

This clone appeared a few times. This chain connects TRBV6-5 to TRBJ1-3; D perhaps matches TRBD1 (5 bases). Trimming cost V 6 bases and J 2 bases, with 8 bases left between them. CDR1 is MNHEY and CDR2 is SVGAGI in the germline V gene. This CDR3 comprises 13 residues. This chain's CDR3 is CASSSGPGNTIYF. CDR3 nucleotides: TGTGCCAGCAGCTCGGGACCTGGAAACACCATATATTTT.

The V gene is TRBV6-5, the J gene TRBJ2-7; 13 nucleotides align to TRBD2. Germline CDR1 is MNHEY and CDR2 is SVGAGI. Trimming cost V 2 bases and J 3 bases; bases outside gene matches: 1. The CDR3 consists of 15 residues. CDR3 sequence reads: CASSYGTSGIYEQYF. Here the CDR3 DNA reads TGTGCCAGCAGTTACGGGACTAGCGGGATCTACGAGCAGTACTTC.

The V and J genes are TRBV6-6 and TRBJ1-5; 7 bases map to TRBD1. This CDR3 has 14 amino acids. The germline V gene has CDR1 MNHNY and CDR2 SVGAGI (reference sequence). The V gene end was trimmed by 6 bases and the J gene end by 3 bases; junction bases not matched to a gene: 5. DNA for the CDR3: TGTGCCAGCAGAGACAGGGCTTTCAATCAGCCCCAGCATTTT. Protein sequence: CASRDRAFNQPQHF.

This clone has a handful of counts. The chain uses TRBV5-1 and TRBJ2-6, with 7 bases fitting TRBD1. J gave up 2 bases and V 4 bases, and 0 bases lay outside the gene matches. This CDR3 has 14 residues. Germline CDR1 is SGHRS and CDR2 is YFSETQ. The CDR3 protein is CASSQGAGANVLTF. CDR3 nucleotide sequence: TGCGCCAGCAGCCAGGGGGCTGGGGCCAACGTCCTGACTTTC.

The chain uses TRBV5-1 and TRBJ1-2; D ambiguous. The V and J ends lost 5 bases and 3 bases respectively, with 8 bases between them. The V gene's germline CDR1 is SGHRS and CDR2 YFSETQ. This CDR3 contains 12 residues. The CDR3 loop is CASRSAYYGYTF. CDR3 coding DNA: TGCGCCAGCAGGTCGGCTTACTATGGCTACACCTTC.

V gene TRBV6-5 combines with J gene TRBJ1-1, with TRBD1 matching over 7 bases. Trimming cost V 10 bases and J 5 bases; bases outside gene matches: 13. The CDR3 spans 14 residues. Germline-derived CDR1 and CDR2 are MNHEY and SVGAGI. For the CDR3, the DNA is TGTGCCACCCTCTTTCAGGGGGAAGGGACTGAAGCTTTCTTT. Translation gives CATLFQGEGTEAFF.

The chain carries TRBV7-2 and TRBJ2-1; tentatively, D is TRBD2 (5 bases). Trimming cost V 1 base and J 8 bases, with 9 bases left between them. Germline V gives CDR1 SGHTA, CDR2 FQGNSA. The CDR3 sequence is 13 residues long. This CDR3 reads CASSLVPADEQFF. The CDR3, as DNA: TGTGCCAGCAGCTTAGTTCCAGCGGATGAGCAGTTCTTC. Full variable domain (rest looked up from reference TRBV7-2 and TRBJ2-1): GAGVSQSPSNKVTEKGKDVELRCDPISGHTALYWYRQSLGQGLEFLIYFQGNSAPDKSGLPSDRFSAERTGGSVSTLTIQRTQQEDSAVYLCASSLVPADEQFFGPGTRLTVL.

This clone turned up a few times. The V and J genes are TRBV5-1 and TRBJ1-1, with D perhaps matching TRBD1 (6 bases). Deletions cut 0 bases from V and 1 base from J, with 7 bases between. CDR1 SGHRS and CDR2 YFSETQ come from the germline V gene. The CDR3 consists of 14 residues. CDR3 protein: CASSLETGNTEAFF. CDR3 in DNA: TGCGCCAGCAGCTTGGAGACAGGGAACACTGAAGCTTTCTTT. Based on the CDR3 plus reference TRBV5-1 and TRBJ1-1, the full variable domain is KAGVTQTPRYLIKTRGQQVTLSCSPISGHRSVSWYQQTPGQGLQFLFEYFSETQRNKGNFPGRFSGRQFSNSRSEMNVSTLELGDSALYLCASSLETGNTEAFFGQGTRLTVV.

This clone was counted between two and nine times. This chain links TRBV19 with TRBJ2-3; 8 nucleotides match TRBD1. The V gene end was trimmed by 9 bases and the J gene end by 4 bases; junction bases not matched to a gene: 0. Germline V gene data show CDR1 as LNHDA and CDR2 as SQIVND (reference sequence). This CDR3 has 11 residues. CDR3 protein: CARQGADTQYF. Written as DNA, the CDR3 is TGTGCCAGACAGGGGGCAGATACGCAGTATTTT.

This clone has just a few counts. V is TRBV29-1 and J is TRBJ1-5; D is perhaps TRBD1 (5 bases). This CDR3 comprises 13 residues. Germline CDR1 reads SQVTM; CDR2 reads ANQGSEA. V lost 4 bases and J lost 8, with 15 bases in between. The CDR3 region is CSVAVRGGKPQHF. CDR3 nucleotide sequence: TGCAGCGTTGCGGTACGGGGGGGGAAGCCCCAGCATTTT.

This clone was counted only a few times. The chain combines TRBV30 with TRBJ1-2; D is ambiguous. Germline lookup yields CDR1 GTSNPN and CDR2 SVGIG (reference sequence). CDR3 size: 13 residues. V gave up 5 bases and J gave up 4 bases, with 14 bases separating them. The CDR3 here is CAWEVQRSYGYTF. The CDR3 coding sequence is TGTGCCTGGGAGGTCCAGCGAAGCTATGGCTACACCTTC. Combining the CDR3 with reference TRBV30 and TRBJ1-2 gives the whole variable domain SQTIHQWPATLVQPVGSPLSLECTVEGTSNPNLYWYRQAAGRGLQLLFYSVGIGQISSEVPQNLSASRPQDRQFILSSKKLLLSDSGFYLCAWEVQRSYGYTFGSGTRLTVV.

V is TRBV5-6 and J is TRBJ2-7; D gene uncertain. CDR1 is SGHDT and CDR2 is YYEEEE in the germline V gene. Trimming cost V 0 bases and J 1 base, with 5 bases left between them. The CDR3 loop spans 13 amino acids. CDR3 in DNA: TGTGCCAGCAGCTTGGATGGTTCCTACGAGCAGTACTTC. Translating gives CASSLDGSYEQYF.

This sequence joins TRBV6-1 and TRBJ2-1; D remains ambiguous. Per germline, CDR1 MNHNS and CDR2 SASEGT. The CDR3 has 15 residues. V was cut by 1 base and J by 1 base, with 8 bases left in between. CDR3 nucleotides: TGTGCCAGCAGTGAAGAGGCGGCATCCTACAATGAGCAGTTCTTC. It yields the protein CASSEEAASYNEQFF.

The chain recombines TRBV7-8 with TRBJ2-3, with 7 bases identical to TRBD1. Losses at the gene ends were 4 bases for V and 2 bases for J; bases not matched to a gene: 9. The CDR3 totals 16 residues. CDR1 SGHVS and CDR2 FQNEAQ come from the germline V gene. CDR3 protein: CASSSPRGQLTDTQYF. The CDR3 bases are TGTGCCAGCAGCTCCCCCCGGGGACAGCTCACAGATACGCAGTATTTT.

The chain employs TRBV6-8 and TRBJ2-3; TRBD2 agrees at 10 bases. The CDR3 extends over 20 amino acids. Unmatched junction bases numbered 19, after V lost 6 bases and J lost 1 base. Germline CDR1 MNHGY, CDR2 SAAAGT. CDR3 in amino acids: CASRWRSKREGGGRTDTQYF. The DNA for the CDR3 is TGTGCCAGCAGATGGCGGTCGAAGCGGGAGGGTGGGGGGCGCACAGATACGCAGTATTTT.

The V gene is TRBV6-6, the J gene TRBJ1-2, with D unclear. Trimming left V 8 bases short and J 2 bases short, with 3 bases between. Germline lookup yields CDR1 MNHNY and CDR2 SVGAGI (reference sequence). The CDR3 has 10 amino acids. In nucleotides, the CDR3 is TGTGCCAGCCAAAACTATGGCTACACCTTC. Amino acids: CASQNYGYTF.